A selection of T cell receptor beta chains follows, all from one sample in a study of vaccination effects on CD4 cells after COVID-19. Only in-frame clones appear in the TCRdb table, and some are missing; sequencing was by immunoSEQ multiplex PCR. The table has approximately 38,000 clones, about 67% seen once; the top ten hold 6% to 8.5%. These receptors' targets are unknown. The sample in question was CD4+ T cells from PBMCs cultured without peptide, obtained after COVID-19 vaccination. All receptors derive from a human donor who received a COVID-19 vaccine. Both conserved end residues are part of each CDR3. D genes are given only for firm matches. Rows may omit the clone size; those that give it use once, few, many or a size class.

v_gene	abundance	j_gene	d_gene	CDR3aa	CDR3nt
TRBV6-4	-	TRBJ1-1	-	CASSDTSRVTEAFF	TGTGCCAGCAGTGATACCTCAAGGGTCACTGAAGCTTTCTTT
TRBV3-1/TRBV3-2	-	TRBJ1-1	-	CASSQDLTGWSEAFF	TGTGCCAGCAGCCAAGATCTAACGGGGTGGTCTGAAGCTTTCTTT
TRBV28	-	TRBJ2-7	TRBD1	CASTPGTGLDEQYF	TGTGCCAGCACCCCCGGGACAGGGCTTGACGAGCAGTACTTC
TRBV28	-	TRBJ1-2	-	CASSLTANYGYTF	TGTGCCAGCAGTTTAACAGCTAACTATGGCTACACCTTC
TRBV6-5	-	TRBJ2-7	TRBD2	CASRAGLAGDKEQYF	TGTGCCAGCAGGGCGGGACTAGCGGGAGATAAGGAGCAGTACTTC
TRBV2	-	TRBJ2-2	-	CASIYHGELFF	TGTGCCAGCATTTACCACGGGGAGCTGTTTTTT
TRBV27	-	TRBJ1-6	-	CASSLSMRGVSPLHF	TGTGCCAGCAGTTTATCGATGAGGGGGGTCTCACCCCTCCACTTT
TRBV5-4	-	TRBJ2-3	-	CASSPGQDGTQYF	TGTGCCAGCAGCCCAGGACAAGACGGTACGCAGTATTTT
TRBV29-1	-	TRBJ1-1	TRBD1	CSVEGGGQGMSGTEAFF	TGCAGCGTTGAAGGAGGGGGACAGGGGATGTCAGGCACTGAAGCTTTCTTT
TRBV6-2/TRBV6-3	-	TRBJ2-7	-	CASSYEVVQLYEQYF	TGTGCCAGCAGTTACGAGGTCGTCCAGCTCTACGAGCAGTACTTC
TRBV10-1	once	TRBJ1-2	-	CASSEPGLYGYTF	TGCGCCAGCAGTGAGCCGGGACTTTATGGCTACACCTTC
TRBV5-5	few	TRBJ1-2	-	CASSRGGYSDGYTF	TGTGCCAGCAGCCGAGGGGGGTACAGCGATGGCTACACCTTC
TRBV7-9	-	TRBJ1-3	TRBD1	CASSSHRGLRNTIYF	TGTGCCAGCAGCTCACACAGGGGGCTCAGAAACACCATATATTTT
TRBV5-1	-	TRBJ2-6	-	CASSLYAISGANVLTF	TGCGCCAGCAGCTTGTATGCGATCTCTGGGGCCAACGTCCTGACTTTC
TRBV5-8	-	TRBJ1-2	-	CASSLAGGPYGYTF	TGTGCCAGCAGCCTGGCTGGGGGCCCCTATGGCTACACCTTC
TRBV15	-	TRBJ1-5	-	CATRAEGGGNQPQHF	TGTGCCACCAGGGCGGAGGGGGGCGGTAATCAGCCCCAGCATTTT
TRBV4-1	-	TRBJ2-5	-	CASSHWGAGETQYF	TGCGCCAGCAGCCATTGGGGGGCCGGGGAGACCCAGTACTTC
TRBV10-1	-	TRBJ2-7	-	CASSESRSLDLHF	TGCGCCAGCAGTGAGTCCCGGTCGCTGGACCTGCACTTC
TRBV5-1	few	TRBJ2-7	-	CASSLEPYEQYF	TGCGCCAGCAGCTTGGAACCTTACGAGCAGTACTTC
TRBV5-1	-	TRBJ2-7	TRBD2	CASSPGGGDSYEQYF	TGCGCCAGCAGCCCGGGCGGGGGTGACTCCTACGAGCAGTACTTC
TRBV11-3	once	TRBJ2-7	-	CASSLEGQGYEQYF	TGTGCCAGCAGCTTAGAAGGCCAGGGATACGAGCAGTACTTC
TRBV2	-	TRBJ2-1	TRBD2	CASIGSGRRENEQFF	TGTGCCAGCATTGGGAGCGGGAGAAGGGAGAATGAGCAGTTCTTC
TRBV13	-	TRBJ2-1	TRBD2	CASSSNRGLAGNFRYEQFF	TGTGCCAGCAGCTCAAACCGGGGACTAGCGGGGAATTTTAGGTATGAGCAGTTCTTC
TRBV6-5	-	TRBJ1-1	-	CASSYSVTGDTEAFF	TGTGCCAGCAGTTACTCGGTAACGGGGGACACTGAAGCTTTCTTT
TRBV6-5	-	TRBJ2-2	TRBD2	CASSQSGGATGELFF	TGTGCCAGCAGTCAGAGCGGGGGGGCCACCGGGGAGCTGTTTTTT
TRBV5-1	many	TRBJ2-7	TRBD2	CASSFEGGYKYF	TGCGCCAGCAGCTTTGAGGGAGGGTATAAGTACTTC
TRBV14	-	TRBJ2-2	-	CASSQDRAGHGELFF	TGTGCCAGCAGCCAAGATCGAGCAGGACACGGGGAGCTGTTTTTT
TRBV7-9	-	TRBJ2-1	TRBD2	CASSRPGTSGRAKGQFF	TGTGCCAGCAGCCGTCCCGGGACTAGCGGGAGGGCCAAAGGGCAGTTCTTC
TRBV6-5	-	TRBJ1-2	TRBD1	CASSYSLQGPAYGYTF	TGTGCCAGCAGTTACTCGCTACAGGGGCCGGCCTATGGCTACACCTTC
TRBV30	few	TRBJ2-2	-	CARRGSGSTGELFF	TGTGCTCGGAGAGGGAGTGGAAGCACCGGGGAGCTGTTTTTT
TRBV15	-	TRBJ1-2	-	CATSRDINYGYTF	TGTGCCACCAGCAGAGACATCAACTATGGCTACACCTTC
TRBV5-8	-	TRBJ2-1	TRBD1	CASRTRTGILYGEQFF	TGTGCCAGCAGAACTAGGACAGGCATACTTTATGGTGAGCAGTTCTTC
TRBV5-1	-	TRBJ2-3	TRBD2	CASSRQPAGSTDTQYF	TGCGCCAGCAGCCGCCAGCCAGCGGGGAGCACAGATACGCAGTATTTT
TRBV29-1	-	TRBJ1-2	-	CSVSRTDYGYTF	TGCAGCGTTTCCCGGACAGACTATGGCTACACCTTC
TRBV3-1/TRBV3-2	-	TRBJ1-1	-	CASSIYRATEAFF	TGTGCCAGCAGCATATACAGGGCTACTGAAGCTTTCTTT
TRBV18	-	TRBJ1-5	-	CASSPGGRRNQPQHF	TGTGCCAGCTCACCGGGCGGCCGGCGCAATCAGCCCCAGCATTTT
TRBV2	few	TRBJ1-5	-	CASHREDQPQHF	TGTGCCAGCCACAGGGAGGATCAGCCCCAGCATTTT
TRBV6-5	-	TRBJ2-7	TRBD1	CASRSGQDAYEQYF	TGTGCCAGCAGATCTGGACAGGACGCCTACGAGCAGTACTTC
TRBV6-5	-	TRBJ2-7	-	CASSRQGLYEQYF	TGTGCCAGCAGTCGTCAGGGCCTCTACGAGCAGTACTTC
TRBV11-3	-	TRBJ2-3	TRBD2	CASSPGLAGADTQYF	TGTGCCAGCAGCCCTGGGCTAGCGGGAGCAGATACGCAGTATTTT
TRBV5-1	-	TRBJ1-3	TRBD1	CASSFFSAGGIGNTIYF	TGCGCCAGCAGCTTCTTTTCGGCAGGGGGCATAGGAAACACCATATATTTT
TRBV3-1/TRBV3-2	-	TRBJ2-3	-	CASSQDKVGLPDTQYF	TGTGCCAGCAGCCAAGATAAGGTAGGTTTGCCTGATACGCAGTATTTT